The subject of this entry is one T cell receptor beta chain. Antigen unknown. This entry comes from a study of T cells in Graves' hyperthyroidism and ophthalmopathy. General study points: Also found in blood were most expanded thyroid clonotypes above 0.001. A model using 13 V-J features told ophthalmopathy apart from stable hyperthyroidism.

On the basis of clinical symptoms, serum thyroxine and TRAb, thyroid ultrasound and orbital computed tomography, diagnoses were made. RNA transcripts were the template for amplifying TCR beta CDR3 regions. A set of HTBI primers served as the primers for a first-round RT-PCR of the TCR CDR3. A single record per CDR3 protein comes from TCRdb applying MiXCR to the multiplex PCR reads. The data show roughly 510,000 distinct CDR3 sequences, with 35% to 50% seen just once and about 45% held by the top ten. The sample consisted of peripheral blood or thyroid tissue (not recorded which). The TCR sequence derives from an adult woman with Graves' disease, either hyperthyroidism or ophthalmopathy (not recorded which).

The CDR3 spells CASSIRGVNTEAFF. The CDR3 region has the DNA TGTGCCAGTAGTATCCGGGGAGTCAACACTGAAGCTTTCTTT. The J gene is TRBJ1-1, the V gene TRBV11-1; D not certain. Trimming left V 9 bases short and J 2 bases short, with 16 bases between. The CDR3 totals 14 residues. Germline V gives CDR1 SGHAT, CDR2 FQDESV (reference sequence).